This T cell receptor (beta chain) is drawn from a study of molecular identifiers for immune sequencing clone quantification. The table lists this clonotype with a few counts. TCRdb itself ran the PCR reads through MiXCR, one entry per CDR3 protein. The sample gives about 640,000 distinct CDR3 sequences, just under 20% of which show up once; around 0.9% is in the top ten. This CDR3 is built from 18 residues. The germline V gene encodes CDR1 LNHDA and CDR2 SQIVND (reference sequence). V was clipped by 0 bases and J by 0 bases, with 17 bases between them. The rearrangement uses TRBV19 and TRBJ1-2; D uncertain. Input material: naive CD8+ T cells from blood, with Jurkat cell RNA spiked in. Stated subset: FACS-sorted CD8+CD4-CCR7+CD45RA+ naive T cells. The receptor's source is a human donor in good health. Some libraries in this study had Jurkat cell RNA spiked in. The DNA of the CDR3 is TGTGCCAGTAGTATAGATCTGAGATCTGGGATAGCTAACTATGGCTACACCTTC. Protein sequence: CASSIDLRSGIANYGYTF.